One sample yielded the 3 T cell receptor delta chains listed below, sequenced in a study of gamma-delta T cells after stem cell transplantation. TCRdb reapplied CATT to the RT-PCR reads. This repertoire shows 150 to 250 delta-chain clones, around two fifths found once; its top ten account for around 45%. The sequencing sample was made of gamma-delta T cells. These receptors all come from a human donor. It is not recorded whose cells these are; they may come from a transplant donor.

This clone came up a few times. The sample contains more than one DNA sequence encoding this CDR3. The CDR3 DNA is TGTGCTCTTGGGGACTTACGGCTGGTTTGGTTTGACACTCCCGACTACACCGATAAACTCATCTTT. Translating gives CALGDLRLVWFDTPDYTDKLIF. The chain is built from TRDV1 and TRDJ1; unclear D gene. TCRdb does not report a J gene; here it was assigned by matching the DNA to germline references. Germline V gene lookup returns CDR1 TSWWSYY and CDR2 QGS. This CDR3 spans 22 amino acids. V shed 3 bases and J shed 0 bases, with 32 bases lying between them.

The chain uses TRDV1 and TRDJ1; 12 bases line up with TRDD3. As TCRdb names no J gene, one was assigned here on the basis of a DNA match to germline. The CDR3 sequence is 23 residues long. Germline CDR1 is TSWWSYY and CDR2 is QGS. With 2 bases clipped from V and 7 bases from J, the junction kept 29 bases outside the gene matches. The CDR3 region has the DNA TGTGCTCTTGGGGAAGGGCCCCCCTCCGACTGGGGGATACCTTTGGGCCTCCACCTTAAACTCATCTTT. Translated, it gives CALGEGPPSDWGIPLGLHLKLIF.

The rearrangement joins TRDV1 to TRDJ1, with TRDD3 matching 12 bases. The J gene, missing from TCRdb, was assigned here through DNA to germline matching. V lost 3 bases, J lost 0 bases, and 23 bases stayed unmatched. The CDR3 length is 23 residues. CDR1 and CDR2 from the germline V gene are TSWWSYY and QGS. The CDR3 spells CALGEPGRGPTGGYRLYTDKLIF. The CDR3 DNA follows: TGTGCTCTTGGGGAGCCCGGCAGGGGACCGACTGGGGGATACCGCCTTTACACCGATAAACTCATCTTT.